This T cell receptor beta chain was captured by sequencing in a study of T-cell memory formation after mild COVID-19. Whole-study results and caveats: From day 15 to 85, contracting clones were balanced between CD4 and CD8, whereas later expanders leaned toward CD4+. Most CD4+ clones that shrank were in CM and EM, while CD8+ ones turned up in EMRA.

5'RACE, which relied on constant-segment primers, yielded TCR alpha and TCR beta cDNA libraries carrying sample barcodes and UMIs. TCRdb used MiXCR to reprocess the 5' RACE reads, holding one entry per CDR3 protein. The sample holds 300,000 to 350,000 distinct CDR3 sequences, around 15% seen once. A few counts support this clonotype. No antigen is known for it. The sequence was collected from a man between 18 and 35 years old who had mild COVID-19 (a few samples of this study predate the infection). Cell type and time point are not known. Sequencing was carried out using PBMCs or a T cell subset sorted from them (not recorded which).

The CDR3 loop reads CASSLEDRGWLFF. As DNA, the CDR3 is TGTGCCAGCAGCTTAGAGGACAGGGGTTGGCTGTTTTTT. The gene calls are TRBV7-8 and TRBJ1-4; 9 bases match TRBD1. The CDR3 sequence is 13 residues long. The ends lost 1 base at V and 14 bases at J; junction bases unmatched: 5. The germline CDR1 and CDR2 sequences are SGHVS and FQNEAQ.